This TCR beta chain is drawn from a study of cytomegalovirus exposure and HLA in healthy donors. Study summary: Around 200 million T cells yielded 117 million unique TCR beta sequences, as an earlier analysis found.

Whole-study results and caveats: 87-base-pair reads could not separate some V segments, including TRBV6-2 and TRBV6-3. Later analysis revealed greater clonal expansion in HLA-associated TCR beta chains than in equally common others.

PCR primers comprised 60 Vbeta and 13 Jbeta primers. Assay: immunoSEQ multiplex PCR; the TCRdb copy retains only in-frame clones and omits some. The table for this sample gives 68,000 or so clones. On this clone: No antigen is known for it.

The ends were cut back, 6 bases at V and 2 bases at J, with 10 bases in the middle. The CDR3 covers 14 residues. Germline CDR1 reads LNHDA; CDR2 reads SQIVND (reference sequence). Sequencing used PBMCs. V usage is TRBV19 and J usage is TRBJ2-2; D is possibly TRBD1 (5 bases). The receptor comes from a boy aged 5-17 years in good health and CMV-seronegative. DNA for the CDR3: TGTGCCAGTAGAACAGGTGGCAACACCGGGGAGCTGTTTTTT. Translated, it gives CASRTGGNTGELFF. Together with reference TRBV19 and TRBJ2-2, the CDR3 gives the full variable domain: DGGITQSPKYLFRKEGQNVTLSCEQNLNHDAMYWYRQDPGQGLRLIYYSQIVNDFQKGDIAEGYSVSREKKESFPLTVTSAQKNPTAFYLCASRTGGNTGELFFGEGSRLTVL.